This T cell receptor beta chain was documented in a study of cytomegalovirus exposure and HLA in healthy donors. Germline V lookup: CDR1 SGHRS, CDR2 YFSETQ. The CDR3 contains 11 residues. V trimming: 6 bases; J trimming: 13 bases; junction bases outside the gene matches: 6. Concerning this clone: Antigen unknown.

This PCR relied on a set of 60 Vbeta primers and 13 Jbeta primers. The data were produced by immunoSEQ multiplex PCR, yet TCRdb's version contains in-frame clones alone and is incomplete. The sample records some 270,000 clones, around 90% being singletons. General study points: Common viral pathogens (according to a later analysis) appeared linked to several of the most significant clusters. Reportedly, TCR beta sequences accurately predicted HLA-A and HLA-B alleles in most subjects.

This TCR came from a girl aged 2-15 years in good health and CMV-seronegative. The V call is TRBV5-1, the J call TRBJ1-4, with 7 bases identical to TRBD1. The sample comprised PBMCs. CDR3 amino acids: CASIRTGLLFF. The CDR3 DNA sequence: TGCGCCAGCATCCGGACAGGATTACTGTTTTTT. Combining the CDR3 with reference TRBV5-1 and TRBJ1-4 gives the whole variable domain KAGVTQTPRYLIKTRGQQVTLSCSPISGHRSVSWYQQTPGQGLQFLFEYFSETQRNKGNFPGRFSGRQFSNSRSEMNVSTLELGDSALYLCASIRTGLLFFGSGTQLSVL.